These T cell receptor beta chains were read from a single sample in a study of tumor and adjacent non-tumor tissue in lung cancer. One entry per CDR3 protein results from TCRdb running MiXCR on the multiplex PCR reads. The data show around 76,000 distinct CDR3 sequences, around 80% seen once. The sequenced sample was distant non-tumor lung tissue. These TCRs come from a man between 65 and 85 years old with non-small cell lung cancer. CDR3s include the opening cysteine and the closing phenylalanine or tryptophan. Fields, in order: V gene, clone size, J gene, D gene, CDR3 DNA, CDR3 protein. D genes are given only for firm matches. Size values are once, few and many counts, or a class for expanded clones, and some rows have none.

V gene: TRBV14
clone size: NA
J gene: TRBJ2-6
D gene: NA
CDR3 DNA: TGTGCCAGCAACCCCAAGGACTCTAGGGCCAACGTCCTGACTTTC
CDR3 protein: CASNPKDSRANVLTF

V gene: TRBV6-1
clone size: NA
J gene: TRBJ1-6
D gene: NA
CDR3 DNA: TGTGCCAACGGAAATATTGGCTCTAGCTCCTATAATTCACCCCTCCACTTT
CDR3 protein: CANGNIGSSSYNSPLHF

V gene: TRBV12-3/TRBV12-4
clone size: NA
J gene: TRBJ1-6
D gene: NA
CDR3 DNA: TGTGACAGCAGCGGAGGGAGATCCTATAATTCACCCCTCCACTTT
CDR3 protein: CDSSGGRSYNSPLHF

V gene: TRBV6-1
clone size: once
J gene: TRBJ1-1
D gene: NA
CDR3 DNA: TGTGCCAGCAGTGAGAGGAGCAGGGTTAACAGTGAGGTTTTCTTT
CDR3 protein: CASSERSRVNSEVFF

V gene: TRBV11-3
clone size: NA
J gene: TRBJ1-1
D gene: NA
CDR3 DNA: TGTGTCGGCAACTTCCGGGACAAAACCCTGAACACTGAAGCTTTCTTT
CDR3 protein: CVGNFRDKTLNTEAFF

V gene: TRBV12-3/TRBV12-4
clone size: few
J gene: TRBJ1-5
D gene: TRBD1
CDR3 DNA: TGTGCCAGCAGTTTAGAAACAGGGGGATTTCAGCCCCAGCATTTT
CDR3 protein: CASSLETGGFQPQHF

V gene: TRBV2
clone size: NA
J gene: TRBJ2-1
D gene: NA
CDR3 DNA: TGTGCCAGCAGTACTAGTGTCTACAATGAGCAATTATTC
CDR3 protein: CASSTSVYNEQLF

V gene: TRBV11-2
clone size: NA
J gene: TRBJ1-2
D gene: NA
CDR3 DNA: TGTGCCAGCAGCTTAGGAGCACAAAACTGTGGCTATACCTTC
CDR3 protein: CASSLGAQNCGYTF

V gene: TRBV6-1
clone size: many
J gene: TRBJ2-5
D gene: NA
CDR3 DNA: TGTGCCAGCAGTTTCCCAACTAGGGGAGGAGAGACCCAGTACTTC
CDR3 protein: CASSFPTRGGETQYF

V gene: TRBV11-2
clone size: NA
J gene: TRBJ2-2
D gene: TRBD1
CDR3 DNA: TGTGCCAGCAGCTTAGTGGGCACAGGGGTAGACGGAGAGCTGTTTTTT
CDR3 protein: CASSLVGTGVDGELFF

V gene: TRBV5-1
clone size: once
J gene: TRBJ1-6
D gene: NA
CDR3 DNA: TGCGCTAGCAGCTTCGGACTGTCAGATTTACCCCTCCACTTT
CDR3 protein: CASSFGLSDLPLHF

V gene: TRBV4-1
clone size: NA
J gene: TRBJ2-1
D gene: NA
CDR3 DNA: TGCGCCAGCAGCCAAGGTCTGCAGGGGCCCGATGAGCAGATCTTC
CDR3 protein: CASSQGLQGPDEQIF

V gene: TRBV4-2
clone size: NA
J gene: TRBJ1-1
D gene: NA
CDR3 DNA: TGTGCCAGCAACCGTTCTATTTTCTTT
CDR3 protein: CASNRSIFF

V gene: TRBV4-1
clone size: NA
J gene: TRBJ2-7
D gene: TRBD2
CDR3 DNA: TGCACCAGCAGCCGGACACTAGCGGGAGAGGAGTACGAGCAGTACTTC
CDR3 protein: CTSSRTLAGEEYEQYF

V gene: TRBV4-1
clone size: NA
J gene: TRBJ2-1
D gene: TRBD2
CDR3 DNA: TGCGCCAGCAGCCAAGACTTTAGCGGGACTGGGTGGAATGAGCGCTTCTTC
CDR3 protein: CASSQDFSGTGWNERFF

V gene: TRBV9
clone size: NA
J gene: TRBJ2-3
D gene: NA
CDR3 DNA: TGTGCCAGCGGCGTAGAGGGGGCAGATACGCAGTATTTT
CDR3 protein: CASGVEGADTQYF

V gene: TRBV29-1
clone size: NA
J gene: TRBJ1-2
D gene: NA
CDR3 DNA: TGCAGCGCTCTCCGGACGGGAGCCTATGGCTACAACTTC
CDR3 protein: CSALRTGAYGYNF

V gene: TRBV10-3
clone size: NA
J gene: TRBJ1-6
D gene: TRBD1
CDR3 DNA: TGTGCCATCAATAGACAGGGACATAATTCACCCATCCACTTT
CDR3 protein: CAINRQGHNSPIHF

V gene: TRBV6-5
clone size: NA
J gene: TRBJ1-1
D gene: NA
CDR3 DNA: TGTGTCAGCTGTTACAGCGCCGCGAGGACTGAAGCTTTCTTT
CDR3 protein: CVSCYSAARTEAFF

V gene: TRBV14
clone size: NA
J gene: TRBJ2-1
D gene: TRBD2
CDR3 DNA: TGTGCCAACAGCCAAGATGCGGCGGGAGTCCACAATGAGCAGTTCTTC
CDR3 protein: CANSQDAAGVHNEQFF

V gene: TRBV29-1
clone size: NA
J gene: TRBJ2-7
D gene: TRBD1
CDR3 DNA: TGCAGCGTGGCAGGAACAGGGGAGTACGGGCAGTACTTC
CDR3 protein: CSVAGTGEYGQYF

V gene: TRBV6-2/TRBV6-3
clone size: NA
J gene: TRBJ2-1
D gene: NA
CDR3 DNA: TGCGCCAGCTGTTACGGTCAGGAGTACAATGAGCAGTTCTTC
CDR3 protein: CASCYGQEYNEQFF

V gene: TRBV4-1
clone size: NA
J gene: TRBJ2-2
D gene: NA
CDR3 DNA: TGCGCCAGCAGCCAAGTCCCCTCGAACACCTGGAAGCTGTTTTTT
CDR3 protein: CASSQVPSNTWKLFF

V gene: TRBV11-2
clone size: NA
J gene: TRBJ2-1
D gene: NA
CDR3 DNA: TGTGCCAGCAGCATACAGGGACAACCATACAATGAGCACTCATTC
CDR3 protein: CASSIQGQPYNEHSF

V gene: TRBV12-5
clone size: NA
J gene: TRBJ2-7
D gene: TRBD2
CDR3 DNA: TGTGCTAGTGGTTTGGTAAGGAGCGGGGGGGCCTGGCCCTACAAGCAATACTTC
CDR3 protein: CASGLVRSGGAWPYKQYF

V gene: TRBV6-5
clone size: NA
J gene: TRBJ1-5
D gene: NA
CDR3 DNA: TGTGCCAGCGGTTACTCATATAGGGGGGAGCCCCAGCATTTT
CDR3 protein: CASGYSYRGEPQHF

V gene: TRBV11-2
clone size: few
J gene: TRBJ2-1
D gene: TRBD2
CDR3 DNA: TGTGCCAGCAGCTGGCGGGACTACCCTAGGAATGAGCAGTTCTTC
CDR3 protein: CASSWRDYPRNEQFF

V gene: TRBV28
clone size: many
J gene: TRBJ2-5
D gene: NA
CDR3 DNA: TGTGCCAGCAGTCTCCGGAGGCTCCAAGAGACCCAGTACTTC
CDR3 protein: CASSLRRLQETQYF

V gene: TRBV11-1
clone size: NA
J gene: TRBJ1-2
D gene: TRBD1
CDR3 DNA: TGTGCCAAGAGCACGGGACAGGGCTATGGCTACACCTTC
CDR3 protein: CAKSTGQGYGYTF

V gene: TRBV4-3
clone size: NA
J gene: TRBJ2-7
D gene: TRBD1
CDR3 DNA: TGCGCCAACAGCCGCTCGACAGGGGGGACGTACGAGCGGTACTTC
CDR3 protein: CANSRSTGGTYERYF

V gene: TRBV5-1
clone size: once
J gene: TRBJ1-1
D gene: TRBD1
CDR3 DNA: TGCGCCAGTAGCGAGGCTACAGGGGGGATGAACACTGAAGCTTTCTTT
CDR3 protein: CASSEATGGMNTEAFF

V gene: TRBV11-2
clone size: once
J gene: TRBJ2-2
D gene: TRBD1
CDR3 DNA: TGTGCCAGCATCTTAGTGAGCACAGGGGTGGTCGGGGAGCTGTTTTTT
CDR3 protein: CASILVSTGVVGELFF

V gene: TRBV12-3/TRBV12-4
clone size: NA
J gene: TRBJ1-2
D gene: TRBD1
CDR3 DNA: TGTGCCAGCAGTACCCTGCACACCGACAGGGCCATCTTC
CDR3 protein: CASSTLHTDRAIF

V gene: TRBV11-3
clone size: few
J gene: TRBJ1-1
D gene: NA
CDR3 DNA: TGTGCCAGCAGCCTCCTGGACAGAAGCCTGAACACTGAAGCTTTCTTT
CDR3 protein: CASSLLDRSLNTEAFF

V gene: TRBV11-2
clone size: NA
J gene: TRBJ2-1
D gene: NA
CDR3 DNA: TGTGCCAGCAGCTCGGTCGGGGCAGGTGATATCAATGAGCAGTTCTTC
CDR3 protein: CASSSVGAGDINEQFF

V gene: TRBV4-1
clone size: NA
J gene: TRBJ1-4
D gene: NA
CDR3 DNA: TGCGCCAGCAGCCGGATAGGGGGGCAGGGGAGCGAAAAACTGTTTTTT
CDR3 protein: CASSRIGGQGSEKLFF

V gene: TRBV11-2
clone size: medium-sized
J gene: TRBJ2-2
D gene: NA
CDR3 DNA: TGTGCCAGCAGTCCCGGGGTACCGAACACCGGGGAGCTGTTTTTT
CDR3 protein: CASSPGVPNTGELFF

V gene: TRBV19
clone size: NA
J gene: TRBJ2-1
D gene: TRBD2
CDR3 DNA: TGTGCCAGTAGTATAGGGCCCCGGCTAGCGGGGTACAATGAGCAGTTCTTC
CDR3 protein: CASSIGPRLAGYNEQFF

V gene: TRBV10-3
clone size: many
J gene: TRBJ2-4
D gene: NA
CDR3 DNA: TGTGCCATCAGTGAGTCGTCGGGGTATGGAGCCAAAAACATTCAGTACTTC
CDR3 protein: CAISESSGYGAKNIQYF

V gene: TRBV29-1
clone size: medium-sized
J gene: TRBJ1-1
D gene: TRBD1
CDR3 DNA: TGCAGCGTTGGGGGGGACAGGGGGTTAAAAAATGGGGCTTTCTTT
CDR3 protein: CSVGGDRGLKNGAFF

V gene: TRBV11-2
clone size: NA
J gene: TRBJ1-1
D gene: NA
CDR3 DNA: TGTGCCAGCACCTTCGCCAATTCAAGAAACACTGAAGCTATCTTT
CDR3 protein: CASTFANSRNTEAIF

V gene: TRBV12-3/TRBV12-4
clone size: NA
J gene: TRBJ2-1
D gene: TRBD2
CDR3 DNA: TGTACCAGCACCGGAGTGGGGGGGGGGAGTGAGCAGTTCTTC
CDR3 protein: CTSTGVGGGSEQFF

V gene: TRBV5-1
clone size: NA
J gene: TRBJ2-3
D gene: NA
CDR3 DNA: TGCGCCAGCAGGGAGGGACTCCAAGGGGCAGATAAGCAGTATTTT
CDR3 protein: CASREGLQGADKQYF

V gene: TRBV14
clone size: NA
J gene: TRBJ1-1
D gene: NA
CDR3 DNA: TGTGCCAGCAACCAAGTAGGACGTACTGAAGCTTTCTTT
CDR3 protein: CASNQVGRTEAFF

V gene: TRBV6-2/TRBV6-3
clone size: NA
J gene: TRBJ1-2
D gene: TRBD1
CDR3 DNA: TGTGCCAGCAGCCAGGGACAGCAGTATGGCTACACTTTC
CDR3 protein: CASSQGQQYGYTF

V gene: TRBV11-1
clone size: NA
J gene: TRBJ1-2
D gene: NA
CDR3 DNA: TGTCCCAGCTGCTTATACAGATATGGCTACATCTTC
CDR3 protein: CPSCLYRYGYIF

V gene: TRBV5-5
clone size: many
J gene: TRBJ1-6
D gene: NA
CDR3 DNA: TGTGCCAGCAGCCCGGTCGCTCAAAACTATAATTCACCCCTCCACTTT
CDR3 protein: CASSPVAQNYNSPLHF

V gene: TRBV5-6
clone size: NA
J gene: TRBJ2-2
D gene: NA
CDR3 DNA: TGTGCCAGCAGCTTTGGAACCGGGGACTCATGCGGGGAGCTGATTTTT
CDR3 protein: CASSFGTGDSCGELIF

V gene: TRBV6-5
clone size: once
J gene: TRBJ1-3
D gene: NA
CDR3 DNA: TGTGCCACCAGTAACTCGTTCGAGAGAACTGGAAACACCATATATTTT
CDR3 protein: CATSNSFERTGNTIYF

V gene: TRBV28
clone size: NA
J gene: TRBJ1-6
D gene: NA
CDR3 DNA: TGTGCAAGCAGTCATACCTGGCAGCTTTATCATAACTTCGATAATTCACCCCTCCACTTT
CDR3 protein: CASSHTWQLYHNFDNSPLHF

V gene: TRBV29-1
clone size: once
J gene: TRBJ1-2
D gene: TRBD1
CDR3 DNA: TGTATCGTTATCGAGCAGGGGGCCGGGGGCTACACCTTC
CDR3 protein: CIVIEQGAGGYTF

V gene: TRBV6-1
clone size: NA
J gene: TRBJ1-1
D gene: NA
CDR3 DNA: TGTGCCAGCAGAAGGAACGAGATGACTGAAGATTTCTTT
CDR3 protein: CASRRNEMTEDFF

V gene: TRBV11-2
clone size: NA
J gene: TRBJ2-2
D gene: NA
CDR3 DNA: TGTGCCAGCAGTCCCGGGGTACCGAACACCGGGCAGCTGATTTTT
CDR3 protein: CASSPGVPNTGQLIF